This T cell receptor beta chain was identified during a study of identifying expanded T cells in peripheral blood (dated by TCRdb to the late 2010s). A note on the overall study: Technical replicates were generated by sequencing separate aliquots of the same genomic DNA pool, with four replicates compared pairwise. What the authors observed across the whole study: The binomial model flagged roughly 1.1 differentially abundant clones between technical replicates, compared with about 17 over about two weeks and 19 to 20 over four weeks. For all healthy donors, the variance in clone template counts between roughly 2-week samples rose significantly as total template count increased. It was expected by the authors that biological variance in healthy repertoires might increase further over much longer intervals, such as months to years. Across all healthy-donor time intervals, the beta-binomial model significantly cut both the number of clones called differentially abundant and the false-positive rate.

TCRbeta CDR3 regions were profiled with the immunoSEQ Assay using bias-controlled multiplex PCR amplification of genomic DNA. In the paper's pipeline: To quantify the absolute abundance of each unique TCRbeta CDR3 region, the sequences were collapsed and filtered. Differential abundance was tested with two models: a binomial (Fisher-equivalent) model and a beta-binomial model that adds time-dependent variance fitted from healthy donors. Clones with fewer than 5 combined templates were excluded, and clones with Benjamini-Hochberg FDR below 0.01 were called differentially abundant. The form v = (b*log(k)+a)^2 was used to model beta-binomial variance as a function of total template count across the two samples. In its TCRdb copy, this immuneACCESS table keeps in-frame sequences only and misses some clones. Where compared with another copy, unresolved V genes explain less than half of these, and the others have no known cause. That table supplies the V and J calls and clone size; D and trimming were determined from the DNA. The sample yields 100,000 or so clones; about nine tenths were counted once. Around 14% of the sample rests with the top ten.

In regard to this clone: It lacks a known antigen. The input lacks base qualities; no much larger clone sits a single base away.

During the collection period, no immune events, such as infections, were documented for the healthy donors. Healthy-donor blood repertoires served as a training cohort to calibrate time-dependent variance in a beta-binomial model of T-cell clone differential abundance. There were around 10 healthy donors in the training cohort, of whom 3 were female and 7 were male. The donors were between about 25 and 70 years old, with an average age of roughly 40 years. Whole blood, obtained from a commercial supplier, was collected from each healthy donor at three time points spaced roughly 14 days apart. Genomic DNA was extracted from unsorted whole blood for immunosequencing. The trim is 3 bases for V and 3 bases for J, with a gap of 12 bases between the germline ends. CDR1 LNHDA and CDR2 SQIVND are derived from the germline V gene (reference sequence). The CDR3 runs 14 residues from the cysteine to the phenylalanine. The retained sequence is limited to the CDR3, 42 bases, with the frame set at the first base.

This sequence originates from a person between 18 and 70 years old in good health. Sequencing input: blood. The chain couples TRBV19 to TRBJ2-7, with no D gene named confidently. The CDR3 region reads CASSIARSDYEQYF. The DNA is as follows: TGTGCCAGTAGTATCGCTAGGTCGGACTACGAGCAGTACTTC.